These 10 T cell receptor beta chains came from one sample sequenced in a study of PD-1 blockade in classical Hodgkin lymphoma. Libraries were prepared by immunoSEQ multiplex PCR; TCRdb keeps only in-frame clonotypes and omits some of them. This sample yields approximately 9,000 clones, of which over 80% are seen a single time; approximately 1.6% belongs to the top ten. Documented time point: cycle 4 day 1 (C4D1), after 5 to 7 weeks of nivolumab. Following autologous stem cell transplantation, relapse occurred in every patient, and exposure to brentuximab vedotin varied. Magnetic negative selection served to purify CD4+ T cells out of PBMCs that had been thawed. The specimen was CD4+ T cells from blood, collected before the fourth cycle of nivolumab. The receptors shown here come from a human donor with classical Hodgkin lymphoma.

The chain recombines TRBV7-2 with TRBJ2-7; the D gene is possibly TRBD1 (7 bases). The CDR3 covers 16 residues. Deletions cut 1 base from V and 3 bases from J, with 16 bases between. The V gene's germline CDR1 is SGHTA and CDR2 FQGNSA. The CDR3, as DNA: TGTGCCAGCAGCTTAGGACAGGGAGGAGGCTACTACGAGCAGTACTTC. Residues: CASSLGQGGGYYEQYF.

V gene TRBV2 combines with J gene TRBJ2-2, with D possibly called TRBD1 or TRBD2 (5 bases each). In germline, CDR1 is SNHLY, CDR2 FYNNEI. The CDR3 length is 17 residues. V gave up 3 bases and J gave up 4 bases, with 18 bases separating them. This CDR3 is CASSEGPEAASTGELFF. CDR3 in DNA: TGTGCCAGCAGTGAGGGACCAGAGGCGGCGAGCACCGGGGAGCTGTTTTTT.

A single count supports this clone. The J gene is TRBJ2-7, the V gene TRBV11-2; 8 bases line up with TRBD2. The J segment lost 0 bases and the V segment lost 1 base, leaving 2 bases of the junction unmatched. This CDR3 is 15 amino acids long. Per the germline V gene, CDR1 is SGHAT and CDR2 is FQNNGV. CDR3 amino acids: CASSLASGSSYEQYF. The CDR3 bases are TGTGCCAGCAGCTTAGCCAGCGGGAGCTCCTACGAGCAGTACTTC.

This chain uses TRBV9 with TRBJ2-7, with D maybe TRBD1 (6 bases). This CDR3 spans 15 amino acids. The V end lost 0 bases, the J end lost 0 bases, and 10 bases lay between the germline ends. The germline V gene encodes CDR1 SGDLS and CDR2 YYNGEE. CDR3 amino acids: CASSVDLDSSYEQYF. CDR3 nucleotides: TGTGCCAGCAGCGTAGACCTGGACAGCTCCTACGAGCAGTACTTC.

This clone has only a few counts. The CDR3 here is CASSATSGPGVEQFF. In DNA form, the CDR3 reads TGTGCCAGCAGCGCCACTAGTGGGCCCGGGGTTGAGCAGTTCTTC. The rearrangement links TRBV7-3 to TRBJ2-1, with a weak D call TRBD2 (5 bases). CDR1 is SGHTA, CDR2 FQGTGA, per germline. V lost 5 bases and J 9 bases, leaving 20 bases between the germline ends. This CDR3 contains 15 residues.

The chain recombines TRBV18 with TRBJ2-1, with 9 bases lining up with TRBD1. The V and J ends lost 6 bases and 10 bases, in that order; junction bases with no gene match: 7. The CDR3 is made up of 13 amino acids. CDR1 KGHSH and CDR2 LQKENI come from the germline V gene. CDR3: CASSGTGRGEQFF. DNA for the CDR3: TGTGCCAGCTCCGGGACAGGGAGGGGAGAGCAGTTCTTC. Using reference TRBV18 and TRBJ2-1 for the parts outside the CDR3, the full variable domain is NAGVMQNPRHLVRRRGQEARLRCSPMKGHSHVYWYRQLPEEGLKFMVYLQKENIIDESGMPKERFSAEFPKEGPSILRIQQVVRGDSAAYFCASSGTGRGEQFFGPGTRLTVL.

J is TRBJ1-5 and V is TRBV5-6; 8 bases fit TRBD1. This CDR3 spans 14 amino acids. Germline CDR1 SGHDT, CDR2 YYEEEE. Trimming removed 4 bases from V and 1 base from J; junction bases left unmatched: 1. CDR3 coding DNA: TGTGCCAGCAGCCGGACAGGGAGCAATCAGCCCCAGCATTTT. Protein: CASSRTGSNQPQHF.

This clone occurred a few times. The chain has TRBV5-4 and TRBJ2-1; the match to TRBD2 covers 7 bases. J was trimmed by 3 bases and V by 3 bases; bases with no gene match: 9. This CDR3 is built from 16 residues. CDR1 and CDR2 (germline): SGHNT, YYREEE (reference sequence). CDR3 nucleotides: TGTGCCAGCAGCTCACAAGCGGGACCCGGCTACAATGAGCAGTTCTTC. Its protein product is CASSSQAGPGYNEQFF.

The V gene is TRBV18, the J gene TRBJ2-2; D is unresolved. Germline-derived CDR1 and CDR2 are KGHSH and LQKENI. This CDR3 has 15 amino acids. V was clipped by 1 base and J by 2 bases, with 8 bases between them. The CDR3 is CASSPLLGNTGELFF. CDR3 in DNA: TGTGCCAGCTCACCACTGCTAGGAAACACCGGGGAGCTGTTTTTT.

This sequence joins TRBV7-3 and TRBJ2-1, with TRBD2 identical over 7 bases. V was pared by 2 bases and J by 8 bases, with 9 bases of the junction left unmatched. Germline CDR1 reads SGHTA; CDR2 reads FQGTGA. The CDR3 consists of 15 residues. This CDR3 reads CASSLSRTSNHEQFF. DNA of the CDR3: TGTGCCAGCAGCTTATCTCGGACTAGTAATCATGAGCAGTTCTTC.